This T cell receptor (beta chain) derives from a study of blood T cell repertoires in COVID-19. The CDR3 is made up of 13 amino acids. CDR1 and CDR2 (germline): SGHRS, YFSETQ. J lost 5 bases, V lost 7 bases, and 7 bases had no gene match. Libraries were prepared by immunoSEQ multiplex PCR; TCRdb keeps only in-frame clonotypes and omits some of them. The sample contains under 150,000 clones, 75% to 90% of which appear only once. What was sequenced was peripheral blood. The receptor was derived from a human donor in a cohort sampled during active COVID-19. This chain links TRBV5-1 with TRBJ1-1; 8 bases map to TRBD1. CDR3 in amino acids: CASQGQGRTEAFF. CDR3 bases: TGCGCCAGCCAAGGACAGGGCCGAACTGAAGCTTTCTTT.